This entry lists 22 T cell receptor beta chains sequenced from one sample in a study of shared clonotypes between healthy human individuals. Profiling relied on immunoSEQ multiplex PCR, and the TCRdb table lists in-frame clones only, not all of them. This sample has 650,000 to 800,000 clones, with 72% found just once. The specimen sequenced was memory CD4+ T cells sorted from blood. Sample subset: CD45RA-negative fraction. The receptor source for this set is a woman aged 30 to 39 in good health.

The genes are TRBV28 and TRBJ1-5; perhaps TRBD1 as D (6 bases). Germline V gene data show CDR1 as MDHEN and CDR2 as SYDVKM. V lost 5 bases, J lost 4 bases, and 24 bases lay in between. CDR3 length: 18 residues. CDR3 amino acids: CASSAWGVRRRGNQPQHF. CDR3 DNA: TGTGCCAGCAGTGCCTGGGGGGTCAGGAGAAGGGGGAATCAGCCCCAGCATTTT. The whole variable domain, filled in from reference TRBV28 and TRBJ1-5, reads DVKVTQSSRYLVKRTGEKVFLECVQDMDHENMFWYRQDPGLGLRLIYFSYDVKMKEKGDIPEGYSVSREKKERFSLILESASTNQTSMYLCASSAWGVRRRGNQPQHFGDGTRLSIL.

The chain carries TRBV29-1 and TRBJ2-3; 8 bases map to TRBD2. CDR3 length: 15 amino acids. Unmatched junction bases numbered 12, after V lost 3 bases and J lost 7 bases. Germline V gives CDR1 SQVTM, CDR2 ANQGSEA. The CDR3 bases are TGCAGCGTTGACAGCACTAGCGGTGCTTCTTATACGCAGTATTTT. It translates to CSVDSTSGASYTQYF.

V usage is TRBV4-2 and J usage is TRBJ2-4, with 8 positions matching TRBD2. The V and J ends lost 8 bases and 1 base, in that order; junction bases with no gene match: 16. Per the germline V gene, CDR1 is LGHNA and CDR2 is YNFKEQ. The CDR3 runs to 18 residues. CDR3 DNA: TGTGCCAGCCGCGAGGGGGGAGCGGGAGAGGGGGCCAAAAACATTCAGTACTTC. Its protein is CASREGGAGEGAKNIQYF.

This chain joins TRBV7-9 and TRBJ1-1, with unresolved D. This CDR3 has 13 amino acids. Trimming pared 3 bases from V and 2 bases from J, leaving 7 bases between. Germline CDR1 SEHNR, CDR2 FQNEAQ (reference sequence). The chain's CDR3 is CASSFTDNTEAFF. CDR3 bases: TGTGCCAGCAGCTTTACGGATAACACTGAAGCTTTCTTT.

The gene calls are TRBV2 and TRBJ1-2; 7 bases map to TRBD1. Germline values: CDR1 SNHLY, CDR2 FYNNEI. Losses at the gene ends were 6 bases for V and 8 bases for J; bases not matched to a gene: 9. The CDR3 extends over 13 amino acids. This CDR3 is CASRIDRVEGYTF. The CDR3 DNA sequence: TGTGCCAGCAGGATTGACAGGGTGGAGGGCTACACCTTC.

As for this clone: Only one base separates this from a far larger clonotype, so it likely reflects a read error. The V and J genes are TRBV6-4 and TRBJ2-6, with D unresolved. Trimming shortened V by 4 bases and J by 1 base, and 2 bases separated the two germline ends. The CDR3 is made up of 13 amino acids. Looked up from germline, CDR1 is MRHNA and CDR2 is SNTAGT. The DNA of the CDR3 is TGTGCCAGCAGTGTATCTGGGGCCAACGTCCTGACTTTC. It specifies CASSVSGANVLTF.

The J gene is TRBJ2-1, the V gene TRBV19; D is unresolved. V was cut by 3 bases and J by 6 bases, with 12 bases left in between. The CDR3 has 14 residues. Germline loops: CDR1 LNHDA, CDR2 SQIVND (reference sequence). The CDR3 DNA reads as TGTGCCAGTAGTATGTCAAAGCGTAGCAATGAGCAGTTCTTC. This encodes CASSMSKRSNEQFF.

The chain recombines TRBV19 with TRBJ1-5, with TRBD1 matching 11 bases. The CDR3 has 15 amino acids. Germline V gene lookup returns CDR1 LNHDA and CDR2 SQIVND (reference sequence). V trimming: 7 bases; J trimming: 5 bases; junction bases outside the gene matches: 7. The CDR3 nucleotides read TGTGCCAGTACTCGGGACAGGGGGGAAGATCAGCCCCAGCATTTT. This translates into CASTRDRGEDQPQHF.

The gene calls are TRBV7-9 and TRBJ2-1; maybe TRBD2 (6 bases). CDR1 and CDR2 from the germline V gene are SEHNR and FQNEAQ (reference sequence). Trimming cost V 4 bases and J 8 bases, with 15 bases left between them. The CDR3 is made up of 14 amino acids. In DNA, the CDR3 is TGTGCCAGCAGCTCCCGACGGACTACGGATGAGCAGTTCTTC. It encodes CASSSRRTTDEQFF.

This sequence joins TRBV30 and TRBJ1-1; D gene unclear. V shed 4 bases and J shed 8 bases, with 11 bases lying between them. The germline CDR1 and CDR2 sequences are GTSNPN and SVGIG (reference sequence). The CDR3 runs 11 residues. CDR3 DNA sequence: TGTGCCTGGAATATCAAGGACGAAGCTTTCTTT. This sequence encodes CAWNIKDEAFF.

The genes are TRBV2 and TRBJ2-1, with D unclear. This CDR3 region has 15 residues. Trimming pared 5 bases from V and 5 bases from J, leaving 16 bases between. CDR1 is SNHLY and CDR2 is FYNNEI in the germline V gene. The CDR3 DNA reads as TGTGCCAGCAGTAGCGACCGGGTGATAAACAATGAGCAGTTCTTC. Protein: CASSSDRVINNEQFF. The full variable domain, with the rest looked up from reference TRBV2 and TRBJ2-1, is EPEVTQTPSHQVTQMGQEVILRCVPISNHLYFYWYRQILGQKVEFLVSFYNNEISEKSEIFDDQFSVERPDGSNFTLKIRSTKLEDSAMYFCASSSDRVINNEQFFGPGTRLTVL.

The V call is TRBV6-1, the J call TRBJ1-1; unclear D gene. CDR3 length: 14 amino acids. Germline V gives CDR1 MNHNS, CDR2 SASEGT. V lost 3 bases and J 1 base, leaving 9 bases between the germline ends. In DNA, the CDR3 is TGTGCCAGCAGTGATCTGTCCAGGAACACTGAAGCTTTCTTT. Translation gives CASSDLSRNTEAFF.

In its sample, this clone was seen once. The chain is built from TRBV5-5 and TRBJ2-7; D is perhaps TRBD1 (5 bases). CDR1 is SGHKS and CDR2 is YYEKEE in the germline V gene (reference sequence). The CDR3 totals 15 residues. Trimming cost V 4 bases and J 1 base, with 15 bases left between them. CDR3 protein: CASSLLDTLSYEQYF. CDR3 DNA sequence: TGTGCCAGCAGCCTATTGGACACCCTTTCCTACGAGCAGTACTTC. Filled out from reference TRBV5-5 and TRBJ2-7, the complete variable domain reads DAGVTQSPTHLIKTRGQQVTLRCSPISGHKSVSWYQQVLGQGPQFIFQYYEKEERGRGNFPDRFSARQFPNYSSELNVNALLLGDSALYLCASSLLDTLSYEQYFGPGTRLTVT.

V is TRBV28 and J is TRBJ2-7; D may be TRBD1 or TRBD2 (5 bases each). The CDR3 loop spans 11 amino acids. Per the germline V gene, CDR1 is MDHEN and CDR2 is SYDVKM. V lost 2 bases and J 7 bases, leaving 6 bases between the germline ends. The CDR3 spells CASSLGGEQYF. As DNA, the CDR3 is TGTGCCAGCAGTTTAGGGGGAGAGCAGTACTTC.

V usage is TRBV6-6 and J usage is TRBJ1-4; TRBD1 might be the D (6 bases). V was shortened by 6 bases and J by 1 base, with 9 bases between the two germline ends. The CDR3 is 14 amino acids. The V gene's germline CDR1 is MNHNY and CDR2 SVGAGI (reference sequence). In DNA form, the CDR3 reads TGTGCCAGCAGACAGGGAGGAACTAATGAAAAACTGTTTTTT. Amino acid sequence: CASRQGGTNEKLFF.

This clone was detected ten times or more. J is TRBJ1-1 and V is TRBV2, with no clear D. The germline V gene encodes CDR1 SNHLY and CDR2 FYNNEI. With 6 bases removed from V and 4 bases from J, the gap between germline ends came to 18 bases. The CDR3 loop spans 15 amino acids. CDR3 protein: CASSPQLSAVTEAFF. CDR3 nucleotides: TGTGCCAGCAGCCCCCAGCTGTCGGCTGTCACTGAAGCTTTCTTT.

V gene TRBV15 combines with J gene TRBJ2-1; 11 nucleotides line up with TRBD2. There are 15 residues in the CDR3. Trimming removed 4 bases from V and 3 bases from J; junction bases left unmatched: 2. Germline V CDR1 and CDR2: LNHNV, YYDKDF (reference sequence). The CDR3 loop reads CATSIAGGDYNEQFF. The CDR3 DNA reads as TGTGCCACCAGCATAGCGGGAGGGGACTACAATGAGCAGTTCTTC.

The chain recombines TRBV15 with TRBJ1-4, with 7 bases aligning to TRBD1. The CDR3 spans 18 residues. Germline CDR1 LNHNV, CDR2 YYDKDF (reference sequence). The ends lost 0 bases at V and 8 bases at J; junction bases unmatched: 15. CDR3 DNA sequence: TGTGCCACCAGCAGAGATGCTTTATCAACAGGGGATGGAGAAAAACTGTTTTTT. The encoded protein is CATSRDALSTGDGEKLFF.

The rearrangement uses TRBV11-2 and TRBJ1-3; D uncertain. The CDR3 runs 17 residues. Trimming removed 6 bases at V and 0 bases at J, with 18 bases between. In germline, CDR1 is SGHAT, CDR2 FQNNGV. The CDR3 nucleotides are TGTGCCAGCAGTACCTTGGCGGGTCCGCTCTCTGGAAACACCATATATTTT. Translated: CASSTLAGPLSGNTIYF.

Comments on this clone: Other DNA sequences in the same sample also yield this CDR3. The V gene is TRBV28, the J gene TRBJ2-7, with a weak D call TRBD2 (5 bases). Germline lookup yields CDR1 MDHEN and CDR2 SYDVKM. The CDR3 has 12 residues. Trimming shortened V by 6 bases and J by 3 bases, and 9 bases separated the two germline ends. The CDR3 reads CASSLTSYEQYF. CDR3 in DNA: TGTGCCAGCAGCCTCACTAGCTACGAGCAGTACTTC.

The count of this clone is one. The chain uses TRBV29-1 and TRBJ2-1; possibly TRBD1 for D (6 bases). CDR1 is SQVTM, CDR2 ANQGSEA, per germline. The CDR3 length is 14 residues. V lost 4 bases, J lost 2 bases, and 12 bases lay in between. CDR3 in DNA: TGCAGCGTTGTGCAGGGGTCGACCTACAATGAGCAGTTCTTC. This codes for CSVVQGSTYNEQFF.

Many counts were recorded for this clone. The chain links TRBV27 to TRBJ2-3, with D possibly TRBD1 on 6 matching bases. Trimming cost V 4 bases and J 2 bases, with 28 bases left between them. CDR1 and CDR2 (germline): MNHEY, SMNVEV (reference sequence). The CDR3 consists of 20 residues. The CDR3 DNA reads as TGTGCCAGCAGTTCGATTATCTCAACTTGGTCGGACAGAGACACAGATACGCAGTATTTT. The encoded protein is CASSSIISTWSDRDTDTQYF.